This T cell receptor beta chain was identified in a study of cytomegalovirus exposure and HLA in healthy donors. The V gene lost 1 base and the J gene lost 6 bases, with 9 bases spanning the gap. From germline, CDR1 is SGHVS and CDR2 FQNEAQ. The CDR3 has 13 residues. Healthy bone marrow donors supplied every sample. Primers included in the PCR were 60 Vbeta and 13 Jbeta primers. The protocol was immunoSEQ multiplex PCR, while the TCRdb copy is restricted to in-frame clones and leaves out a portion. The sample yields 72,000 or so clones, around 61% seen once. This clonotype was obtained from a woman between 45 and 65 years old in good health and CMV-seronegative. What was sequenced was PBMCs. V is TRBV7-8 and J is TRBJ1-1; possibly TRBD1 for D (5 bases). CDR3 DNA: TGTGCCAGCAGCTTAGAGGGGTGGGCTGAAGCTTTCTTT. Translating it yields CASSLEGWAEAFF. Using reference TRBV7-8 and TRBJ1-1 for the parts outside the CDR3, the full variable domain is GAGVSQSPRYKVAKRGQDVALRCDPISGHVSLFWYQQALGQGPEFLTYFQNEAQLDKSGLPSDRFFAERPEGSVSTLKIQRTQQEDSAVYLCASSLEGWAEAFFGQGTRLTVV.